The 24 T cell receptor beta chains in this list originate from one sample, sequenced in a study of blood T cell repertoires in COVID-19. TCRdb keeps only in-frame clones here, not all; method: immunoSEQ multiplex PCR. The sample lists about 250,000 clones; approximately 80% were seen once. The sequenced sample was peripheral blood. These receptors all stem from a man aged 80 or over with acute or convalescent COVID-19.

The J gene is TRBJ2-5, the V gene TRBV4-1, with D tentatively TRBD1 (5 bases). Trimming left V 0 bases short and J 4 bases short, with 9 bases between. The CDR3 is made up of 14 amino acids. Germline values: CDR1 MGHRA, CDR2 YSYEKL. CDR3 sequence reads: CASSQDGRAETQYF. DNA for the CDR3: TGCGCCAGCAGCCAAGATGGCAGGGCAGAGACCCAGTACTTC.

The rearrangement links TRBV5-1 to TRBJ1-3, with D perhaps TRBD1 (5 bases). This CDR3 has 15 amino acids. The V end lost 3 bases, the J end lost 3 bases, and 13 bases lay between the germline ends. Germline V gene data show CDR1 as SGHRS and CDR2 as YFSETQ. The CDR3 is CASSSRLGGGNTIYF. The CDR3 DNA sequence: TGCGCCAGCAGCTCGCGATTGGGGGGTGGAAACACCATATATTTT.

The chain couples TRBV2 to TRBJ2-1, with 12 bases matching TRBD1. With 0 bases clipped from V and 9 bases from J, the junction kept 6 bases outside the gene matches. There are 16 residues in the CDR3. Germline V gene lookup returns CDR1 SNHLY and CDR2 FYNNEI. CDR3 nucleotide sequence: TGTGCCAGCAGTGAAGCGCTTGGGACAGGGGGCGTTGAGCAGTTCTTC. This translates into CASSEALGTGGVEQFF.

V gene TRBV18 combines with J gene TRBJ1-4; 7 positions match TRBD1. The CDR3 consists of 14 residues. After removal of 6 bases from V and 6 bases from J, the junction contained 7 bases not matched to a gene. Germline V gives CDR1 KGHSH, CDR2 LQKENI. The CDR3 nucleotides read TGTGCCAGCTCCCTTCGACAGGGCCATGAAAAACTGTTTTTT. It is translated as CASSLRQGHEKLFF. Using reference TRBV18 and TRBJ1-4 for the parts outside the CDR3, the full variable domain is NAGVMQNPRHLVRRRGQEARLRCSPMKGHSHVYWYRQLPEEGLKFMVYLQKENIIDESGMPKERFSAEFPKEGPSILRIQQVVRGDSAAYFCASSLRQGHEKLFFGSGTQLSVL.

This clone appeared a few times. This sequence joins TRBV25-1 and TRBJ1-2; weak D call: TRBD1 (6 bases). CDR3 size: 13 residues. Germline V gene data show CDR1 as MGHDK and CDR2 as SYGVNS. V was shortened by 0 bases and J by 8 bases, with 10 bases between the two germline ends. In DNA form, the CDR3 reads TGTGCCAGCAGTGAATACAGGGGAGGGGGCTACACCTTC. This translates into CASSEYRGGGYTF.

V usage is TRBV28 and J usage is TRBJ1-4; 10 bases align to TRBD1. The CDR3 spans 15 residues. The V gene's germline CDR1 is MDHEN and CDR2 SYDVKM. The V segment lost 7 bases and the J segment 5 bases; nucleotides outside the gene matches: 7. The DNA for the CDR3 is TGTGCCAGCACACCCGGGGGACAGGGGAATGAAAAACTGTTTTTT. This gives the protein CASTPGGQGNEKLFF.

J is TRBJ2-7 and V is TRBV6-5; no clear D. Germline V gives CDR1 MNHEY, CDR2 SVGAGI. The CDR3 loop spans 13 amino acids. Trimming shortened V by 6 bases and J by 1 base, and 10 bases separated the two germline ends. The CDR3 loop is CASSLSGSYEQYF. In nucleotides, the CDR3 is TGTGCCAGCAGCCTTTCAGGATCCTACGAGCAGTACTTC.

The chain joins TRBV30 to TRBJ1-4; possible D gene TRBD1, 5 bases. The CDR3 runs to 11 residues. Trimming shortened V by 5 bases and J by 5 bases, and 6 bases separated the two germline ends. The V gene's germline CDR1 is GTSNPN and CDR2 SVGIG (reference sequence). CDR3 amino acids: CAWDRNEKLFF. CDR3 nucleotides: TGTGCCTGGGACAGAAATGAAAAACTGTTTTTT.

This sequence joins TRBV9 and TRBJ1-6; tentative D call: TRBD1 (6 bases). The germline V and J ends were trimmed by 3 bases and 4 bases, with 11 bases remaining between them. Germline CDR1 reads SGDLS; CDR2 reads YYNGEE. CDR3 length equals 15 residues. CDR3 region: CASSASGQYNSPLHF. CDR3 sequence (DNA): TGTGCCAGCAGCGCGTCCGGACAGTATAATTCACCCCTCCACTTT.

The chain links TRBV19 to TRBJ1-5, with TRBD1 matching 9 bases. Germline CDR1 reads LNHDA; CDR2 reads SQIVND (reference sequence). V gave up 8 bases and J gave up 0 bases; unmatched junction bases: 2. This CDR3 region has 14 residues. CDR3 sequence reads: CASGTGSSNQPQHF. In DNA, the CDR3 is TGTGCCAGTGGGACAGGGAGTAGCAATCAGCCCCAGCATTTT.

V gene TRBV20-1 combines with J gene TRBJ2-3, with TRBD2 matching 8 bases. Germline V gene sequence: CDR1 DFQATT, CDR2 SNEGSKA (reference sequence). CDR3 length: 16 amino acids. The trim removed 3 bases at V and 0 bases at J, leaving 8 bases unmatched. CDR3 in amino acids: CSASRSGGPSTDTQYF. The CDR3 DNA reads as TGCAGTGCTAGTAGAAGCGGGGGCCCTAGCACAGATACGCAGTATTTT.

The gene calls are TRBV28 and TRBJ1-2; no clear D gene. The germline CDR1 and CDR2 sequences are MDHEN and SYDVKM. This CDR3 is 16 amino acids long. Trimming removed 3 bases at V and 8 bases at J, with 22 bases between. DNA for the CDR3: TGTGCCAGCAGTTTCGGAATTGGACTCCGGGCGGGGGGCTACACCTTC. Amino acids: CASSFGIGLRAGGYTF.

This clone was observed once. The chain recombines TRBV28 with TRBJ1-5; D not certain. The CDR3 contains 14 residues. The V gene's germline CDR1 is MDHEN and CDR2 SYDVKM. Trimming left V 6 bases short and J 6 bases short, with 15 bases between. The CDR3 DNA reads TGTGCCAGCAGCAGGACTAACCCGAGTCAGCCCCAGCATTTT. Translating gives CASSRTNPSQPQHF.

The V call is TRBV11-2, the J call TRBJ2-1, with a tentative D call TRBD2 (7 bases). The CDR3 sequence is 17 residues long. Trimming removed 5 bases at V and 1 base at J, with 18 bases between. Per the germline V gene, CDR1 is SGHAT and CDR2 is FQNNGV. The CDR3 DNA follows: TGTGCCAGCAGCGTCAGCTGGGGAGGGGGTTCCTACAATGAGCAGTTCTTC. Translation gives CASSVSWGGGSYNEQFF. Drawing the rest from reference TRBV11-2 and TRBJ2-1, the complete variable domain is EAGVAQSPRYKIIEKRQSVAFWCNPISGHATLYWYQQILGQGPKLLIQFQNNGVVDDSQLPKDRFSAERLKGVDSTLKIQPAKLEDSAVYLCASSVSWGGGSYNEQFFGPGTRLTVL.

This clone was seen only a few times. The CDR3 spells CAISERTGPNTNEKLFF. The CDR3 DNA reads TGTGCCATCAGTGAGAGGACAGGGCCGAATACTAATGAAAAACTGTTTTTT. The V gene is TRBV10-3, the J gene TRBJ1-4, with 8 bases identical to TRBD1. The trim removed 2 bases at V and 2 bases at J, leaving 7 bases unmatched. CDR1 is ENHRY, CDR2 SYGVKD, per germline. The CDR3 consists of 17 residues.

The gene calls are TRBV19 and TRBJ1-2; D is possibly TRBD1 (5 bases). Looked up from germline, CDR1 is LNHDA and CDR2 is SQIVND (reference sequence). This CDR3 is built from 16 residues. The germline V and J ends were trimmed by 6 bases and 8 bases, with 25 bases remaining between them. As DNA, the CDR3 is TGTGCCAGTAGCCACTCCCCCCGGCAGGGCTATAGCGGCTACACCTTC. It yields the protein CASSHSPRQGYSGYTF.

The rearrangement links TRBV18 to TRBJ2-7; TRBD1 agrees at 9 bases. The CDR3 runs to 14 residues. The junction had 10 bases not matched to a gene; V was cut back by 6 bases and J by 7 bases. Germline V gene sequence: CDR1 KGHSH, CDR2 LQKENI. DNA of the CDR3: TGTGCCAGCTCTCCCCGGACAGGGGTAAGGGAGCAGTACTTC. Its translation is CASSPRTGVREQYF.

The chain is built from TRBV18 and TRBJ2-6; 12 bases are shared with TRBD1. The V gene end was trimmed by 4 bases and the J gene end by 3 bases; junction bases not matched to a gene: 7. Germline V CDR1 and CDR2: KGHSH, LQKENI. This CDR3 has 18 residues. The CDR3 spells CASSLTGTGGVGANVLTF. In DNA form, the CDR3 reads TGTGCCAGCTCACTTACCGGGACAGGGGGCGTTGGGGCCAACGTCCTGACTTTC.

Here the CDR3 reads CASSQAPTGNYGYTF. CDR3 DNA sequence: TGTGCCAGCAGCCAAGCGCCGACAGGGAACTATGGCTACACCTTC. The chain carries TRBV4-2 and TRBJ1-2, with TRBD1 matching 7 bases. The ends lost 1 base at V and 2 bases at J; junction bases unmatched: 4. From germline, CDR1 is LGHNA and CDR2 YNFKEQ. The CDR3 consists of 15 residues.

This rearrangement joins TRBV3-1 (or the pseudogene TRBV3-2) to TRBJ1-2; 9 nucleotides match TRBD1. This CDR3 has 15 amino acids. Unmatched junction bases numbered 9, after V lost 3 bases and J lost 7 bases. Germline CDR1 LGHDT, CDR2 YNNKEL (reference sequence). The CDR3 here is CASSQNGQGRGGYTF. The CDR3 bases are TGTGCCAGCAGCCAGAACGGACAGGGGCGGGGTGGCTACACCTTC.

The chain joins TRBV21-1 to TRBJ2-4; the table's D gene call, TRBD2, was not cross checked with the DNA. TRBV21-1 is classified as a pseudogene. The CDR3 is 20 residues long. CDR3: CASSKARTSGRARVKNIQYF. The DNA for the CDR3 is TGTGCCAGCAGCAAAGCGCGGACTAGCGGGAGGGCCAGGGTCAAAAACATTCAGTACTTC.

This rearrangement joins TRBV2 to TRBJ2-2; 8 positions match TRBD1. Germline V lookup: CDR1 SNHLY, CDR2 FYNNEI. The V segment lost 6 bases and the J segment 6 bases; nucleotides outside the gene matches: 6. CDR3 length: 14 residues. The CDR3 bases are TGTGCCAGCAGACGACAGGGGTGGGCCGGGGAGCTGTTTTTT. It encodes CASRRQGWAGELFF.

This clone occurred a few times. The chain recombines TRBV18 with TRBJ2-5, with TRBD2 matching 12 bases. V gave up 3 bases and J gave up 2 bases; unmatched junction bases: 4. The CDR3 sequence is 16 residues long. Germline loops: CDR1 KGHSH, CDR2 LQKENI. CDR3 in DNA: TGTGCCAGCTCACCGACTAGCGGGGGACAACAAGAGACCCAGTACTTC. Encoded protein: CASSPTSGGQQETQYF.

The V call is TRBV2, the J call TRBJ2-2, with 7 bases identical to TRBD1. From germline, CDR1 is SNHLY and CDR2 FYNNEI. With V trimmed by 8 bases and J by 4 bases, 4 bases remained unmatched. The CDR3 runs to 13 residues. The CDR3 bases are TGTGCCAGCCGGGACAGACCCACCGGGGAGCTGTTTTTT. Encoded protein: CASRDRPTGELFF.